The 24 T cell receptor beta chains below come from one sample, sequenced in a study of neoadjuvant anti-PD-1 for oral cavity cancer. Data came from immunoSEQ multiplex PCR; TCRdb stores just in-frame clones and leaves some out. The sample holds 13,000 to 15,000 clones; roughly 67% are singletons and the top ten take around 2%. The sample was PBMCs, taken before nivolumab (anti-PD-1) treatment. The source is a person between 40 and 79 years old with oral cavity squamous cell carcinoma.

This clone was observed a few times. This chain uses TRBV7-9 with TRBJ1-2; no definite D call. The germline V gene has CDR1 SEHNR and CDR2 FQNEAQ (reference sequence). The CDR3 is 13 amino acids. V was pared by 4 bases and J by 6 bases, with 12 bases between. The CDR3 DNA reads TGTGCCAGCAGCTCCTTAGGACGCGATGGCTACACCTTC. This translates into CASSSLGRDGYTF. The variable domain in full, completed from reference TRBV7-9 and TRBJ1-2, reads DTGVSQNPRHKITKRGQNVTFRCDPISEHNRLYWYRQTLGQGPEFLTYFQNEAQLEKSRLLSDRFSAERPKGSFSTLEIQRTEQGDSAMYLCASSSLGRDGYTFGSGTRLTVV.

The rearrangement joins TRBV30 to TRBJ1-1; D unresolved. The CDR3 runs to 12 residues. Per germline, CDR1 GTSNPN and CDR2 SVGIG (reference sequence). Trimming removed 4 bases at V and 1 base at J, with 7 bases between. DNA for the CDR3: TGTGCCTGGATTCTAGCGAACACTGAAGCTTTCTTT. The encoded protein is CAWILANTEAFF.

CDR3 sequence (DNA): TGTGCCAGCAGGGGGACAGCTAACTATGGCTACACCTTC. Translation: CASRGTANYGYTF. This rearrangement joins TRBV27 to TRBJ1-2, with 7 bases aligning to TRBD1. CDR3 size: 13 residues. V lost 6 bases, J lost 0 bases, and 1 base stayed unmatched. Germline lookup yields CDR1 MNHEY and CDR2 SMNVEV (reference sequence).

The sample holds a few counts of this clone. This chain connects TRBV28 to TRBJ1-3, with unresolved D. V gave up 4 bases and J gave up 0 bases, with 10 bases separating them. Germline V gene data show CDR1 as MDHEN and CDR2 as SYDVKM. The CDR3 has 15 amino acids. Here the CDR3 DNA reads TGTGCCAGCAGTTCCGGAGGAAGCTCTGGAAACACCATATATTTT. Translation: CASSSGGSSGNTIYF. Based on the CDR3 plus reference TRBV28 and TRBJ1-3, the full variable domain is DVKVTQSSRYLVKRTGEKVFLECVQDMDHENMFWYRQDPGLGLRLIYFSYDVKMKEKGDIPEGYSVSREKKERFSLILESASTNQTSMYLCASSSGGSSGNTIYFGEGSWLTVV.

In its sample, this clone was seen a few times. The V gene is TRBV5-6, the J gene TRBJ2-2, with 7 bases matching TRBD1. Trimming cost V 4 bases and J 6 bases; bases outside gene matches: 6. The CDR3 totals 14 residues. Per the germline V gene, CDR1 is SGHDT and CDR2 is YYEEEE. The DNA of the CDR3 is TGTGCCAGCAGCCCGGACAGGACCTCCGGGGAGCTGTTTTTT. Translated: CASSPDRTSGELFF.

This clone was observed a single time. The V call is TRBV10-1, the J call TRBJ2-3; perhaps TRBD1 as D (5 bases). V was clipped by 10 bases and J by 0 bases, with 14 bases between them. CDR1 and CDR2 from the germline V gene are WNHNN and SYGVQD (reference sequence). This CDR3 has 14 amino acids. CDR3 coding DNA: TGCGCCACCAGGGAAGGGCATAGCACAGATACGCAGTATTTT. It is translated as CATREGHSTDTQYF.

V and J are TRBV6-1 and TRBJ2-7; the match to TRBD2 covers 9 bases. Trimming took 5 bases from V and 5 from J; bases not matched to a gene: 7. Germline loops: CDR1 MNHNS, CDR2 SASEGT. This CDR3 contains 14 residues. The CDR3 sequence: CASSQTSGVHEQYF. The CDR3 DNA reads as TGTGCCAGCAGTCAGACTAGCGGAGTACACGAGCAGTACTTC.

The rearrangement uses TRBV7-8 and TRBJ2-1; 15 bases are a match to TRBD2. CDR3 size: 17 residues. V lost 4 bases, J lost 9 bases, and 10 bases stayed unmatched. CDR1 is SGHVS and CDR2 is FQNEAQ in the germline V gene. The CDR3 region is CASSSFWTSGGVGEQFF. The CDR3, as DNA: TGTGCCAGCAGCTCTTTTTGGACTAGCGGGGGGGTCGGTGAGCAGTTCTTC. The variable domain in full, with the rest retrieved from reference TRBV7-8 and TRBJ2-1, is GAGVSQSPRYKVAKRGQDVALRCDPISGHVSLFWYQQALGQGPEFLTYFQNEAQLDKSGLPSDRFFAERPEGSVSTLKIQRTQQEDSAVYLCASSSFWTSGGVGEQFFGPGTRLTVL.

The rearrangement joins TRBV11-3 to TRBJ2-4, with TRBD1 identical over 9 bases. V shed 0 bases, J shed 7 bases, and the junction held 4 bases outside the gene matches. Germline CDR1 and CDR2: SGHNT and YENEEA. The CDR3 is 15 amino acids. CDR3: CASSLEGGQGNIQYF. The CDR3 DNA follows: TGTGCCAGCAGCTTAGAGGGCGGACAGGGGAACATTCAGTACTTC.

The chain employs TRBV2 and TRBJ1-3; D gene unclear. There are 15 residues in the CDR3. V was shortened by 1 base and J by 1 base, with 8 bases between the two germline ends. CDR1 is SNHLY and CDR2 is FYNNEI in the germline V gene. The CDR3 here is CASSEEYGSGNTIYF. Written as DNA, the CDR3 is TGTGCCAGCAGTGAAGAGTATGGGTCTGGAAACACCATATATTTT.

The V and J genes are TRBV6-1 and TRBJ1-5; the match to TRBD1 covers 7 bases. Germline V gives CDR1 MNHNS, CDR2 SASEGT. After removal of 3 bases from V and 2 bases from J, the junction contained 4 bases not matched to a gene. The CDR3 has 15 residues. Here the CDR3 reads CASSEAGGGNQPQHF. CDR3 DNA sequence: TGTGCCAGCAGTGAGGCAGGGGGAGGCAATCAGCCCCAGCATTTT.

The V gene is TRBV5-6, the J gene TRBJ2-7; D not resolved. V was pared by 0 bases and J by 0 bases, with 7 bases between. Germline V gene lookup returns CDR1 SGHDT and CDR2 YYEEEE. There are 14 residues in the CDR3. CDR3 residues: CASSLVGSSYEQYF. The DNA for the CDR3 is TGTGCCAGCAGCTTGGTAGGCAGCTCCTACGAGCAGTACTTC.

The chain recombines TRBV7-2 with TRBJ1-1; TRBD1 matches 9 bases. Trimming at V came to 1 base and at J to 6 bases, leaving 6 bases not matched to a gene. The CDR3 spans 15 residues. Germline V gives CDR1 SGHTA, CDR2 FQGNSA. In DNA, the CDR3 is TGTGCCAGCAGCTTAGTAGGGACAGGGAAGGCTGAAGCTTTCTTT. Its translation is CASSLVGTGKAEAFF.

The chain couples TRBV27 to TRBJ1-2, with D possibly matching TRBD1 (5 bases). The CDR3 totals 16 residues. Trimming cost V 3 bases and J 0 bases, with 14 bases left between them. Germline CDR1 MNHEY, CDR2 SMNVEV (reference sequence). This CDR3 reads CASSLTSQTANYGYTF. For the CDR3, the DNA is TGTGCCAGCAGTTTGACTTCACAGACAGCTAACTATGGCTACACCTTC.

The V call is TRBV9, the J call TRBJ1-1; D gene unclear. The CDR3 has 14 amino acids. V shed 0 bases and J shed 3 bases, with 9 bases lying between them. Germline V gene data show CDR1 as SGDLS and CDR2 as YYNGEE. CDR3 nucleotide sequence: TGTGCCAGCAGCGTAGGGGTGGGTTACACTGAAGCTTTCTTT. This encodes CASSVGVGYTEAFF.

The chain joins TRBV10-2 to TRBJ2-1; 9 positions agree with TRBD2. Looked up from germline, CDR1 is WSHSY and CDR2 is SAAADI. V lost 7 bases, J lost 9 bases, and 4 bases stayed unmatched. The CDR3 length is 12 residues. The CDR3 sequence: CASTWTSAEQFF. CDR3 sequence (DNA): TGCGCCAGCACTTGGACTAGCGCTGAGCAGTTCTTC.

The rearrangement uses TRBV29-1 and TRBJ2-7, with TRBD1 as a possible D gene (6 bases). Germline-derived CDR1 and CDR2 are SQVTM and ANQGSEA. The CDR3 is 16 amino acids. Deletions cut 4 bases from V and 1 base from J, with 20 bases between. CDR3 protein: CSVVDSPGVRSYEQYF. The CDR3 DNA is TGCAGCGTTGTGGACAGCCCAGGGGTTCGGTCCTACGAGCAGTACTTC.

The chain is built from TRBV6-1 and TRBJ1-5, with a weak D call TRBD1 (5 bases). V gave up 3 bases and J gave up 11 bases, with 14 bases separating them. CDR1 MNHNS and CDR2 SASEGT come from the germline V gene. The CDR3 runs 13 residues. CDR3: CASSDIQVRAQHF. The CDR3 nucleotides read TGTGCCAGCAGTGATATACAGGTCCGGGCCCAGCATTTT.

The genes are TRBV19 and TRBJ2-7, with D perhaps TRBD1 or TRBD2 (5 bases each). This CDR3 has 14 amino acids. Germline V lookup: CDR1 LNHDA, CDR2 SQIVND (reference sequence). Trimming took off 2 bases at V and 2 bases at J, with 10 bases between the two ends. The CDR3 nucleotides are TGTGCCAGTAGTATATCACGGGGCGCCTACGAGCAGTACTTC. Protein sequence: CASSISRGAYEQYF.

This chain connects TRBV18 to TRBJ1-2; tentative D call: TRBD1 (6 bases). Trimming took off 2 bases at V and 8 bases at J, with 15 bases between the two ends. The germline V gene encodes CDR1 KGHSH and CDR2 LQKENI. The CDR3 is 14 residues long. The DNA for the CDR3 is TGTGCCAGCTCACCAATTCGGGAGGGACAAGGCTACACCTTC. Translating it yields CASSPIREGQGYTF.

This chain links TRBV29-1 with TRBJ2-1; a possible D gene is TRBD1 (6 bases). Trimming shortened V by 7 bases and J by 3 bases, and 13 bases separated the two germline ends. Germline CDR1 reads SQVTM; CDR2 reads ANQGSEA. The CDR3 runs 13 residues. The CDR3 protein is CSETGNLYNEQFF. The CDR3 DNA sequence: TGCAGCGAAACAGGGAACCTCTACAATGAGCAGTTCTTC.

CDR3 coding DNA: TGTGCCAGCAGCCAATCAGGGGAGGCCTACGAGCAGTACTTC. Amino acid sequence: CASSQSGEAYEQYF. The V gene is TRBV7-9, the J gene TRBJ2-7; D may correspond to TRBD1 or TRBD2 (6 bases each). The CDR3 contains 14 residues. V lost 5 bases and J 2 bases, leaving 13 bases between the germline ends. Germline CDR1 reads SEHNR; CDR2 reads FQNEAQ (reference sequence).

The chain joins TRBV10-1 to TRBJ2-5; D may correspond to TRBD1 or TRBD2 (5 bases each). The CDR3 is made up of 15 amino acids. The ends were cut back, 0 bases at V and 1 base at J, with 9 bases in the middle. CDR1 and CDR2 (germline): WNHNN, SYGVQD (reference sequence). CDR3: CASSESRGTQETQYF. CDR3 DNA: TGCGCCAGCAGTGAGTCGCGAGGGACCCAAGAGACCCAGTACTTC.

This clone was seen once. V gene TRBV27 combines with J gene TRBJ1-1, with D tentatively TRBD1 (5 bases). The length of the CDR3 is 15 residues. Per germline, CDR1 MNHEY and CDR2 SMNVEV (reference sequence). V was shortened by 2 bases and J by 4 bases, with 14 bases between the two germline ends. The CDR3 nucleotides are TGTGCCAGCAGTTTACGGGGGTCGAGACGCACTGAAGCTTTCTTT. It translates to CASSLRGSRRTEAFF.